These 11 T cell receptor beta chains share one sample of origin, sequenced in a study of blood T cell repertoires in COVID-19. Generated by immunoSEQ multiplex PCR, the TCRdb table keeps only in-frame clones and is missing some. The table records a few hundred thousand clones, approximately 87% of them present only once. Sequenced: peripheral blood. The receptor source for this set is a man in his 60s who had recovered from COVID-19.

The chain is built from TRBV7-2 and TRBJ2-3; 8 bases match TRBD2. Trimming removed 1 base from V and 3 bases from J; junction bases left unmatched: 3. The CDR3 is made up of 15 amino acids. Germline CDR1 is SGHTA and CDR2 is FQGNSA. The CDR3 region has the DNA TGTGCCAGCAGCTTAGGGCTAGCGGGTACAGATACGCAGTATTTT. Translation: CASSLGLAGTDTQYF.

The chain links TRBV6-5 to TRBJ1-2; D ambiguous. This CDR3 comprises 15 residues. Germline V CDR1 and CDR2: MNHEY, SVGAGI. Trimming cost V 5 bases and J 5 bases, with 18 bases left between them. CDR3 coding DNA: TGTGCCAGCAGTACCTGGTTGGGCCAGGATTATGGCTACACCTTC. It encodes CASSTWLGQDYGYTF.

The chain is built from TRBV6-5 and TRBJ2-1; TRBD1 aligns across 9 bases. Trimming took 3 bases from V and 1 from J; bases not matched to a gene: 4. Germline-derived CDR1 and CDR2 are MNHEY and SVGAGI. The CDR3 extends over 16 amino acids. The CDR3 protein is CASSYNGQGSYNEQFF. The CDR3 coding sequence is TGTGCCAGCAGTTATAACGGACAGGGGTCCTACAATGAGCAGTTCTTC.

The chain recombines TRBV28 with TRBJ1-5, with D unclear. This CDR3 is 14 amino acids long. Germline lookup yields CDR1 MDHEN and CDR2 SYDVKM. V was trimmed by 5 bases and J by 0 bases, leaving 8 bases between them. CDR3 sequence (DNA): TGTGCCAGCAGTAGTACCTATAGCAATCAGCCCCAGCATTTT. This encodes CASSSTYSNQPQHF.

The J gene is TRBJ1-2, the V gene TRBV5-1; D is undetermined. Between the trimmed V and J ends, which lost 4 bases and 8 bases, there was a span of 12 bases. Germline V lookup: CDR1 SGHRS, CDR2 YFSETQ. The CDR3 length is 12 residues. The CDR3 coding sequence is TGCGCCAGCAGCACGACTAACCAAGGCTACACCTTC. This sequence encodes CASSTTNQGYTF.

The chain has TRBV25-1 and TRBJ1-1; weak D call: TRBD1 (6 bases). V was pared by 3 bases and J by 0 bases, with 17 bases between. The CDR3 extends over 17 amino acids. The germline CDR1 and CDR2 sequences are MGHDK and SYGVNS. DNA of the CDR3: TGTGCCAGCAGTGATCGCGGGGGGGCACTCATGAACACTGAAGCTTTCTTT. Its translation is CASSDRGGALMNTEAFF.

This clone came up a few times. The rearrangement links TRBV5-6 to TRBJ2-7; TRBD2 matches at 16 bases. The germline CDR1 and CDR2 sequences are SGHDT and YYEEEE. V was clipped by 4 bases and J by 6 bases; unmatched bases: 4. The CDR3 is 15 residues long. The CDR3: CASSLGTSGRGEQYF. CDR3 bases: TGTGCCAGCAGCCTCGGGACTAGCGGGAGGGGCGAGCAGTACTTC.

The chain carries TRBV11-3 and TRBJ2-2; the D gene is possibly TRBD1 (6 bases). This CDR3 has 17 residues. Germline CDR1 reads SGHNT; CDR2 reads YENEEA. The ends were cut back, 4 bases at V and 5 bases at J, with 20 bases in the middle. Written as DNA, the CDR3 is TGTGCCAGCAGCTCCTCCCTCACGTCACAGGGAACCGGGGAGCTGTTTTTT. Its translation is CASSSSLTSQGTGELFF.

The rearrangement links TRBV11-2 to TRBJ1-4; no clear D. Between the trimmed V and J ends, which lost 5 bases and 5 bases, there was a span of 15 bases. This CDR3 contains 15 residues. Germline values: CDR1 SGHAT, CDR2 FQNNGV. The CDR3: CASSQRPGNNEKLFF. CDR3 DNA sequence: TGTGCCAGCAGCCAAAGACCAGGAAACAATGAAAAACTGTTTTTT.

V and J are TRBV3-1 (or the pseudogene TRBV3-2) and TRBJ2-1; possible D gene TRBD1, 8 bases. This CDR3 contains 15 residues. The V end was cut by 4 bases, the J end by 8 bases, with 18 bases between. Germline assignment: CDR1 LGHDT and CDR2 YNNKEL (reference sequence). This CDR3 reads CASSPHRGGADEQFF. CDR3 DNA: TGTGCCAGCAGCCCACACAGGGGGGGGGCGGATGAGCAGTTCTTC.

The V gene is TRBV28, the J gene TRBJ1-1; a weak D match, TRBD1 (6 bases). From germline, CDR1 is MDHEN and CDR2 SYDVKM. The V end was cut by 7 bases, the J end by 1 base, with 16 bases between. CDR3 length: 15 residues. The CDR3 loop is CASILPGQQNTEAFF. The DNA for the CDR3 is TGTGCCAGCATCCTCCCGGGACAACAGAACACTGAAGCTTTCTTT. Based on the CDR3 plus reference TRBV28 and TRBJ1-1, the full variable domain is DVKVTQSSRYLVKRTGEKVFLECVQDMDHENMFWYRQDPGLGLRLIYFSYDVKMKEKGDIPEGYSVSREKKERFSLILESASTNQTSMYLCASILPGQQNTEAFFGQGTRLTVV.